Detailed here is one T cell receptor (beta chain). The V gene end was trimmed by 3 bases and the J gene end by 4 bases; junction bases not matched to a gene: 5. The germline CDR1 and CDR2 sequences are SGHNT and YYREEE (reference sequence). The CDR3 extends over 15 amino acids. Produced via immunoSEQ multiplex PCR; TCRdb's table is partial and in-frame only. The data contain about 52,000 clones, approximately 72% of them singletons. Stated time point: pretreatment peripheral blood. The sample belongs to a study of PD-L1 blockade in urothelial cancer. Study context: About 85% of the roughly 30 patients comprised males who had bladder-origin urothelial cancer.

The sequences come from PBMCs, collected around atezolizumab (anti-PD-L1) treatment. This receptor was obtained from a man aged 65 to 85 with urothelial cancer. The chain uses TRBV5-4 and TRBJ2-5; 11 bases map to TRBD2. The CDR3 sequence: CASSWVSGGGETQYF. The CDR3 bases are TGTGCCAGCAGCTGGGTTAGCGGGGGGGGAGAGACCCAGTACTTC.